This T cell receptor beta chain derives from a study of cytomegalovirus exposure and HLA in healthy donors. Overall study findings and caveats: Immune exposure information available was restricted to CMV serostatus.

The CDR3 covers 14 residues. V lost 3 bases to trimming and J lost 7 bases, with 15 bases between them. Germline V gives CDR1 ENHRY, CDR2 SYGVKD. Concerning this clone itself: Antigen specificity is unknown.

PCR involved 60 Vbeta and 13 Jbeta primers. The assay was immunoSEQ multiplex PCR, and TCRdb's table has in-frame clones only and misses some. Of 100,000 to 150,000 clones in the sample, over 65% were seen once. The sequenced sample was PBMCs. The chain recombines TRBV10-3 with TRBJ1-1; D not certain. The origin of this receptor is a man younger than 40 in good health and CMV-seropositive. CDR3: CAISDRAKTSEAFF. Here the CDR3 DNA reads TGTGCCATCAGTGACCGAGCGAAGACTAGTGAAGCTTTCTTT.